This TCR beta chain was retrieved from a study of CD8 T cells in ankylosing spondylitis. Ten or more counts support this clonotype. Its antigen is as yet unknown. Quantitative barcoded 5'-RACE was used to prepare TCR beta libraries. A single record per CDR3 protein comes from TCRdb applying MiXCR to the 5' RACE reads. The sample records 30,000 to 45,000 distinct CDR3 sequences, roughly 11% being singletons. General study points: Typical of ankylosing spondylitis blood, it appeared, was a TCR beta motif of fewer than 10 highly homologous variants.

The sequence was collected from a male donor with ankylosing spondylitis. Material for sequencing was synovial fluid, either unsorted or a sorted T cell fraction (not recorded which).

The CDR3 bases are TGTGCCAGCAGTCACCGGGACAGAGGCACCGGGGAGCTGTTTTTT. Translating gives CASSHRDRGTGELFF. The rearrangement links TRBV12-3 or TRBV12-4 to TRBJ2-2; 7 bases align to TRBD1. This CDR3 comprises 15 residues. With 5 bases clipped from V and 4 bases from J, the junction kept 7 bases outside the gene matches.